This is a list of T cell receptor beta chains from one sample in a study of long-term antiretroviral therapy in people with HIV. This table comes from immunoSEQ multiplex PCR, and its TCRdb copy is limited to in-frame clones, with some not included. The sample lists 25,000 to 30,000 clones; around four fifths were seen once. The source material was unsorted PBMCs, sampled 1.5 years before starting antiretroviral therapy. The receptors originated from a man in his late teens or twenties with HIV. Both conserved end residues are part of each CDR3. A D gene is named only where the DNA matches it firmly. Size tells how often a clone was seen (once, few, many) or the class of an expanded clone, and some rows leave it out.

size: NA; J: TRBJ2-5; D: NA; V: TRBV19; CDR3: CASRRGEETQYF; DNA: TGTGCCAGTAGAAGGGGAGAAGAGACCCAGTACTTC
size: NA; J: TRBJ2-1; D: NA; V: TRBV5-1; CDR3: CASSPHWIRSRREQFF; DNA: TGCGCCAGCAGCCCCCATTGGATCCGGAGTCGGCGTGAGCAGTTCTTC
size: NA; J: TRBJ2-7; D: TRBD1; V: TRBV7-9; CDR3: CASSLGQGDAYEQYF; DNA: TGTGCCAGCAGCTTAGGACAGGGGGATGCCTACGAGCAGTACTTC
size: NA; J: TRBJ1-5; D: NA; V: TRBV12-5; CDR3: CASGLVLVDSNQPQHF; DNA: TGTGCTAGTGGTTTGGTTCTAGTGGATAGCAATCAGCCCCAGCATTTT
size: few; J: TRBJ2-1; D: NA; V: TRBV19; CDR3: CASSIEHSSYNEQFF; DNA: TGTGCCAGTAGTATAGAACACTCCTCCTACAATGAGCAGTTCTTC
size: few; J: TRBJ2-5; D: NA; V: TRBV9; CDR3: CASSVRTQETQYF; DNA: TGTGCCAGCAGCGTAAGGACTCAAGAGACCCAGTACTTC
size: NA; J: TRBJ2-3; D: NA; V: TRBV7-3; CDR3: CASSLSRDNTDTQYF; DNA: TGTGCCAGCAGCTTAAGCCGGGACAACACAGATACGCAGTATTTT
size: NA; J: TRBJ2-1; D: TRBD2; V: TRBV5-8; CDR3: CASSLPGLGYNEQFF; DNA: TGTGCCAGCAGCCTTCCGGGACTAGGGTACAATGAGCAGTTCTTC
size: NA; J: TRBJ2-2; D: NA; V: TRBV7-3; CDR3: CASSSTRVRSGELFF; DNA: TGTGCCAGCAGCTCTACGCGGGTTCGGAGCGGGGAGCTGTTTTTT
size: NA; J: TRBJ2-2; D: NA; V: TRBV14; CDR3: CASTPRGAGTGELFF; DNA: TGTGCCAGCACCCCCCGAGGAGCGGGCACCGGGGAGCTGTTTTTT
size: NA; J: TRBJ1-5; D: NA; V: TRBV10-1; CDR3: CASRRQPQHF; DNA: TGCGCCAGCAGAAGGCAGCCCCAGCATTTT
size: NA; J: TRBJ2-2; D: TRBD2; V: TRBV7-9; CDR3: CASSPPGLADPRGELFF; DNA: TGTGCCAGCAGCCCCCCGGGACTAGCGGATCCGAGGGGGGAGCTGTTTTTT
size: once; J: TRBJ2-1; D: TRBD1; V: TRBV10-1; CDR3: CASARDSYNEQFF; DNA: TGCGCCAGCGCCCGGGACAGCTACAATGAGCAGTTCTTC
size: NA; J: TRBJ2-7; D: NA; V: TRBV10-3; CDR3: CAISELPRDSPLHYEQYF; DNA: TGTGCCATCAGTGAGTTACCGAGGGACTCACCGCTTCACTACGAGCAGTACTTC
size: once; J: TRBJ2-5; D: NA; V: TRBV15; CDR3: CATSTRTGGETQYF; DNA: TGTGCCACCAGCACCCGGACGGGCGGGGAGACCCAGTACTTC
size: NA; J: TRBJ2-3; D: TRBD2; V: TRBV4-2; CDR3: CASSQDGLAADTQYF; DNA: TGTGCCAGCAGCCAAGATGGACTAGCGGCAGATACGCAGTATTTT
size: NA; J: TRBJ1-1; D: NA; V: TRBV18; CDR3: CASSGQANTEAFF; DNA: TGTGCCAGCTCAGGTCAGGCAAACACTGAAGCTTTCTTT
size: NA; J: TRBJ1-6; D: NA; V: TRBV10-2; CDR3: CASSGLTASPLHF; DNA: TGCGCCAGCAGCGGTCTGACAGCTTCACCCCTCCACTTT
size: NA; J: TRBJ2-2; D: NA; V: TRBV30; CDR3: CAWRLGGLNTGELFF; DNA: TGTGCCTGGAGACTTGGGGGGCTGAACACCGGGGAGCTGTTTTTT
size: NA; J: TRBJ1-1; D: NA; V: TRBV7-3; CDR3: CASSLIGGEATEAFF; DNA: TGTGCCAGCAGCTTAATTGGAGGGGAGGCCACTGAAGCTTTCTTT
size: NA; J: TRBJ2-3; D: NA; V: TRBV5-1; CDR3: CASSPMWGSGVSTDTQYF; DNA: TGCGCCAGCAGCCCAATGTGGGGGAGTGGGGTTAGCACAGATACGCAGTATTTT
size: NA; J: TRBJ1-2; D: NA; V: TRBV4-3; CDR3: CASSQKRAKHYGYTF; DNA: TGCGCCAGCAGCCAAAAGAGAGCGAAACACTATGGCTACACCTTC
size: NA; J: TRBJ2-1; D: NA; V: TRBV27; CDR3: CASSPGNEQFF; DNA: TGTGCCAGCAGTCCAGGCAATGAGCAGTTCTTC
size: NA; J: TRBJ2-5; D: NA; V: TRBV7-8; CDR3: CASRTGTQETQYF; DNA: TGTGCCAGCAGGACCGGGACCCAAGAGACCCAGTACTTC
size: few; J: TRBJ2-7; D: TRBD1; V: TRBV4-1; CDR3: CASSQGQGYSYEQYF; DNA: TGCGCCAGCAGCCAAGGACAGGGATACTCCTACGAGCAGTACTTC
size: NA; J: TRBJ1-6; D: TRBD1; V: TRBV5-1; CDR3: CASSLEGQVGSPLHF; DNA: TGCGCCAGCAGCTTGGAGGGACAGGTTGGTTCACCCCTCCACTTT
size: NA; J: TRBJ2-1; D: TRBD1; V: TRBV28; CDR3: CASSLENRGNEQFF; DNA: TGTGCCAGCAGTTTAGAAAACAGGGGCAATGAGCAGTTCTTC
size: NA; J: TRBJ2-3; D: NA; V: TRBV15; CDR3: CATSGFVADTQYF; DNA: TGTGCCACCAGCGGTTTCGTGGCAGATACGCAGTATTTT
size: NA; J: TRBJ2-5; D: NA; V: TRBV5-6; CDR3: CASSLEWGQGGTGQETQYF; DNA: TGTGCCAGCAGCTTGGAATGGGGGCAGGGGGGGACGGGACAAGAGACCCAGTACTTC
size: NA; J: TRBJ1-4; D: TRBD1; V: TRBV7-2; CDR3: CASSSGVGAQGGEKLFF; DNA: TGTGCCAGCAGCTCCGGGGTGGGGGCACAGGGGGGTGAAAAACTGTTTTTT
size: NA; J: TRBJ1-6; D: NA; V: TRBV5-1; CDR3: CASSFEGPRGPLHF; DNA: TGCGCCAGCAGCTTTGAGGGGCCCCGGGGGCCCCTCCACTTT
size: medium-sized; J: TRBJ2-7; D: TRBD1; V: TRBV4-3; CDR3: CASSQDTTGVLFEQYF; DNA: TGCGCCAGCAGCCAAGACACGACAGGGGTACTTTTCGAGCAGTACTTC
size: NA; J: TRBJ2-3; D: TRBD2; V: TRBV19; CDR3: CASSWSSGTDTQYF; DNA: TGTGCCAGTAGTTGGTCTAGCGGAACAGATACGCAGTATTTT
size: NA; J: TRBJ1-2; D: NA; V: TRBV30; CDR3: CACVVRGYTF; DNA: TGTGCCTGTGTTGTGAGGGGCTACACCTTC
size: NA; J: TRBJ2-1; D: TRBD2; V: TRBV7-3; CDR3: CASSFNLAGGVNEQFF; DNA: TGTGCCAGCAGCTTTAATCTAGCGGGAGGAGTAAATGAGCAGTTCTTC
size: NA; J: TRBJ2-1; D: NA; V: TRBV27; CDR3: CASGVYGATYNEQFF; DNA: TGTGCCAGCGGAGTTTACGGGGCTACCTACAATGAGCAGTTCTTC
size: NA; J: TRBJ2-3; D: TRBD2; V: TRBV27; CDR3: CASREGLAGLGQYF; DNA: TGTGCCAGCAGGGAGGGACTAGCGGGACTGGGGCAGTATTTT
size: NA; J: TRBJ1-4; D: NA; V: TRBV7-9; CDR3: CASSSPKSAGADEKLFF; DNA: TGTGCCAGCAGCTCGCCAAAATCGGCAGGGGCGGATGAAAAACTGTTTTTT
size: NA; J: TRBJ2-3; D: NA; V: TRBV11-2; CDR3: CASSSLSGAPTDTQYF; DNA: TGTGCCAGCAGCTCACTTAGCGGAGCCCCCACAGATACGCAGTATTTT
size: NA; J: TRBJ1-1; D: NA; V: TRBV4-1; CDR3: CASSLAIGAVDTEAFF; DNA: TGCGCCAGCAGCTTGGCTATCGGGGCCGTGGACACTGAAGCTTTCTTT
size: NA; J: TRBJ1-4; D: NA; V: TRBV6-5; CDR3: CASSPRGEGEKLFF; DNA: TGTGCCAGCAGTCCCCGAGGGGAAGGAGAAAAACTGTTTTTT
size: NA; J: TRBJ2-5; D: TRBD2; V: TRBV19; CDR3: CASSRASGRIAETQYF; DNA: TGTGCCAGTAGCCGGGCTAGCGGGAGGATTGCTGAGACCCAGTACTTC
size: NA; J: TRBJ2-7; D: NA; V: TRBV5-1; CDR3: CASSFRVGYEQYF; DNA: TGCGCCAGCAGCTTCCGGGTTGGTTACGAGCAGTACTTC